A selection of T cell receptor beta chains follows, all from one sample in a study of cytomegalovirus exposure and HLA in healthy donors. Assay: immunoSEQ multiplex PCR; the TCRdb copy retains only in-frame clones and omits some. The sample holds some 130,000 clones, 79% seen once. The sample was PBMCs. These receptor sequences come from a young man in good health and CMV-seronegative. Both conserved end residues are part of each CDR3. Fields, in order: CDR3 protein, CDR3 DNA, clone size, J gene, D gene, CDR3 length, V gene. The D gene is left open where the match is weak. Expanded clones are given a class, and other clones once, few, many or no size at all.

cdr3_aa: CASRDRDNEKLFF; cdr3_nt: TGTGCCAGCAGGGACAGAGATAATGAAAAACTGTTTTTT; clone_size: -; j_call: TRBJ1-4; d_call: -; cdr3_length: 13; v_call: TRBV7-2
cdr3_aa: CASSLRQGAIGNTIYF; cdr3_nt: TGTGCCAGCAGCTTGCGACAGGGAGCAATTGGAAACACCATATATTTT; clone_size: -; j_call: TRBJ1-3; d_call: TRBD1; cdr3_length: 16; v_call: TRBV7-9
cdr3_aa: CSVGYGTGTFYGYTF; cdr3_nt: TGCAGCGTTGGCTATGGGACAGGGACCTTCTATGGCTACACCTTC; clone_size: once; j_call: TRBJ1-2; d_call: TRBD1; cdr3_length: 15; v_call: TRBV29-1
cdr3_aa: CASSIPAWRGARTEAFF; cdr3_nt: TGTGCCAGTAGTATCCCGGCGTGGCGGGGGGCGAGGACTGAAGCTTTCTTT; clone_size: -; j_call: TRBJ1-1; d_call: -; cdr3_length: 17; v_call: TRBV19
cdr3_aa: CASSILVAGSAMLWEKLFF; cdr3_nt: TGTGCCAGTAGCATATTGGTGGCGGGCAGCGCTATGCTATGGGAAAAACTGTTTTTT; clone_size: -; j_call: TRBJ1-4; d_call: -; cdr3_length: 19; v_call: TRBV19
cdr3_aa: CASSVTGVSYNEQFF; cdr3_nt: TGTGCCAGCAGCGTAACGGGAGTCTCCTACAATGAGCAGTTCTTC; clone_size: -; j_call: TRBJ2-1; d_call: -; cdr3_length: 15; v_call: TRBV9
cdr3_aa: CASRPDQTGGRGKLFF; cdr3_nt: TGTGCCAGCAGGCCCGATCAAACAGGGGGTAGGGGAAAACTGTTTTTT; clone_size: -; j_call: TRBJ1-4; d_call: TRBD1; cdr3_length: 16; v_call: TRBV2
cdr3_aa: CASGRMGQGSYEQYF; cdr3_nt: TGTGCCAGCGGACGAATGGGACAGGGGTCGTACGAGCAGTACTTC; clone_size: once; j_call: TRBJ2-7; d_call: TRBD1; cdr3_length: 15; v_call: TRBV2
cdr3_aa: CASSFRGTSYEQYF; cdr3_nt: TGTGCCAGCAGTTTTCGGGGGACCTCCTACGAGCAGTACTTC; clone_size: -; j_call: TRBJ2-7; d_call: -; cdr3_length: 14; v_call: TRBV28
cdr3_aa: CASSPGEGARPLHF; cdr3_nt: TGTGCCAGCAGCCCCGGAGAGGGGGCACGGCCCCTCCACTTT; clone_size: few; j_call: TRBJ1-6; d_call: TRBD1; cdr3_length: 14; v_call: TRBV5-8
cdr3_aa: CASSPPSDYPIETQYF; cdr3_nt: TGTGCCAGCTCACCACCAAGCGACTACCCCATCGAGACCCAGTACTTC; clone_size: once; j_call: TRBJ2-5; d_call: -; cdr3_length: 16; v_call: TRBV18
cdr3_aa: CASSRQPYNSPLHF; cdr3_nt: TGTGCCAGCAGTAGACAGCCTTATAATTCACCCCTCCACTTT; clone_size: -; j_call: TRBJ1-6; d_call: -; cdr3_length: 14; v_call: TRBV2
cdr3_aa: CASSFGPSSYNEQFF; cdr3_nt: TGTGCCAGCAGTTTCGGTCCAAGCTCCTACAATGAGCAGTTCTTC; clone_size: -; j_call: TRBJ2-1; d_call: -; cdr3_length: 15; v_call: TRBV27
cdr3_aa: CASSPTSGRGNEQFF; cdr3_nt: TGTGCCAGCAGCCCGACTAGCGGGAGGGGCAATGAGCAGTTCTTC; clone_size: -; j_call: TRBJ2-1; d_call: TRBD2; cdr3_length: 15; v_call: TRBV9
cdr3_aa: CASSLASRTRNTEAFF; cdr3_nt: TGTGCCAGCAGCTTAGCGTCGCGGACACGGAACACTGAAGCTTTCTTT; clone_size: few; j_call: TRBJ1-1; d_call: -; cdr3_length: 16; v_call: TRBV11-2
cdr3_aa: CASSTLGGGADYGYTF; cdr3_nt: TGTGCCAGTAGTACCCTCGGAGGGGGCGCAGACTATGGCTACACCTTC; clone_size: -; j_call: TRBJ1-2; d_call: TRBD1; cdr3_length: 16; v_call: TRBV19
cdr3_aa: CASRTGLYEQYF; cdr3_nt: TGTGCCAGCAGGACAGGGTTGTACGAGCAGTACTTC; clone_size: -; j_call: TRBJ2-7; d_call: TRBD1; cdr3_length: 12; v_call: TRBV28
cdr3_aa: CASSLASGLMNTEAFF; cdr3_nt: TGTGCCAGCAGCTTAGCATCAGGACTTATGAACACTGAAGCTTTCTTT; clone_size: few; j_call: TRBJ1-1; d_call: -; cdr3_length: 16; v_call: TRBV7-2
cdr3_aa: CASSVDAGMNQPQHF; cdr3_nt: TGTGCCAGCAGCGTAGACGCAGGGATGAATCAGCCCCAGCATTTT; clone_size: -; j_call: TRBJ1-5; d_call: -; cdr3_length: 15; v_call: TRBV9
cdr3_aa: CASSPRTGTSGSTDTQYF; cdr3_nt: TGTGCCAGCAGCCCGAGAACCGGGACTAGCGGAAGCACAGATACGCAGTATTTT; clone_size: few; j_call: TRBJ2-3; d_call: TRBD2; cdr3_length: 18; v_call: TRBV7-8
cdr3_aa: CASSGELSYEQYF; cdr3_nt: TGTGCCAGCAGCGGGGAGCTCTCCTACGAGCAGTACTTC; clone_size: -; j_call: TRBJ2-7; d_call: -; cdr3_length: 13; v_call: TRBV28
cdr3_aa: CATSRGIAGGPSVETQYF; cdr3_nt: TGTGCCACCAGCAGAGGGATAGCGGGAGGGCCGTCAGTAGAGACCCAGTACTTC; clone_size: -; j_call: TRBJ2-5; d_call: TRBD2; cdr3_length: 18; v_call: TRBV15
cdr3_aa: CASSPLRGYTF; cdr3_nt: TGTGCCAGCAGTCCTCTCCGGGGCTACACCTTC; clone_size: -; j_call: TRBJ1-2; d_call: -; cdr3_length: 11; v_call: TRBV7-2
cdr3_aa: CASRDSSGSSDTQYF; cdr3_nt: TGTGCCAGCAGAGATTCTAGCGGGAGTTCAGATACGCAGTATTTT; clone_size: -; j_call: TRBJ2-3; d_call: TRBD2; cdr3_length: 15; v_call: TRBV5-4
cdr3_aa: CAWKTVFNSPLHF; cdr3_nt: TGTGCCTGGAAGACAGTCTTTAATTCACCCCTCCACTTT; clone_size: -; j_call: TRBJ1-6; d_call: -; cdr3_length: 13; v_call: TRBV30
cdr3_aa: CASSGTGENTEAFF; cdr3_nt: TGCGCCAGCAGCGGGACAGGGGAGAACACTGAAGCTTTCTTT; clone_size: -; j_call: TRBJ1-1; d_call: TRBD1; cdr3_length: 14; v_call: TRBV5-1
cdr3_aa: CASSPPGLAGGGYNEQFF; cdr3_nt: TGTGCCAGCTCACCACCAGGACTAGCGGGAGGGGGGTACAATGAGCAGTTCTTC; clone_size: once; j_call: TRBJ2-1; d_call: TRBD2; cdr3_length: 18; v_call: TRBV18
cdr3_aa: CASSLGLAGGTDTQYF; cdr3_nt: TGCGCCAGCAGCTTAGGACTAGCGGGAGGGACAGATACGCAGTATTTT; clone_size: once; j_call: TRBJ2-3; d_call: TRBD2; cdr3_length: 16; v_call: TRBV5-1
cdr3_aa: CASSKGAGSNQPQHF; cdr3_nt: TGTGCCAGCAGCAAAGGGGCGGGGAGCAATCAGCCCCAGCATTTT; clone_size: -; j_call: TRBJ1-5; d_call: -; cdr3_length: 15; v_call: TRBV21-1
cdr3_aa: CASSLRQGSYEQYF; cdr3_nt: TGTGCCAGCAGTTTGAGACAGGGTTCTTACGAGCAGTACTTC; clone_size: -; j_call: TRBJ2-7; d_call: TRBD1; cdr3_length: 14; v_call: TRBV28
cdr3_aa: CASSLTTAEAFF; cdr3_nt: TGTGCCAGCAGTTTAACGACAGCTGAAGCTTTCTTT; clone_size: -; j_call: TRBJ1-1; d_call: -; cdr3_length: 12; v_call: TRBV28